This T cell receptor beta chain was sequenced for a study of T cells in Graves' hyperthyroidism and ophthalmopathy. General observations from the study: Stable hyperthyroidism and ophthalmopathy were separated using 13 V-J signatures. Ophthalmopathy was identified by the model a median about 6.8 months ahead of onset. In blood, most of the thyroid clonotypes expanded above 0.001 were also present.

A patient was excluded if there was uncontrolled infection, other autoimmune disease, pregnancy or lactation. There are 16 residues in the CDR3. V lost 3 bases to trimming and J lost 1 base, with 14 bases between them. Germline lookup yields CDR1 SGHDT and CDR2 YYEEEE. It was RNA transcripts that yielded the amplified TCR beta CDR3 regions. HTBI primers were used for first-round RT-PCR of the TCR CDR3. TCRdb reprocessed the multiplex PCR reads via MiXCR and lists one record per CDR3 protein. The sample lists around 290,000 distinct CDR3 sequences; about an eighth were seen once. Worth noting for this clonotype: The antigen is unknown.

The chain links TRBV5-6 to TRBJ2-4; TRBD2 might be the D (6 bases). The material sequenced was blood. The TCR originated in a woman between 25 and 40 years old with Graves' hyperthyroidism that later progressed to Graves' ophthalmopathy. CDR3 in amino acids: CASSSVKEGAKNIQYF. As DNA, the CDR3 is TGTGCCAGCAGCTCCGTAAAGGAGGGGGCCAAAAACATTCAGTACTTC.